This T cell receptor (beta chain) was identified in a study of vaccination and CD4 T cells after COVID-19. Study background: Investigators stimulated cells with overlapping spike peptides drawn from SARS-CoV-2, HCoV-NL63, HCoV-OC43 and HCoV-229E.

Notes on this clonotype: Its specificity is unknown.

Oncomine TCR Beta short-read sequencing was applied to DNA from cultured CD4+ T cells. It was cultured CD4+ T cells from which genomic DNA was extracted. TCRdb reprocessed the PCR reads with MiXCR, giving one entry per CDR3 protein. The repertoire holds about 12,000 distinct CDR3 sequences, with about half as singletons. The treatment was: approximately 9-day PBMC culture with coronavirus spike peptide pools or control peptides (ViraFEST assay). ViraFEST relied on peptide pools to expand antigen-specific T cells; the TCRs were sequenced afterward. Per the germline V gene, CDR1 is SEHNR and CDR2 is FQNEAQ (reference sequence). Trimming removed 3 bases from V and 5 bases from J; junction bases left unmatched: 3. CDR3 length: 14 residues.

The sequenced sample was CD4+ T cells from blood, cultured in vitro. The TCR comes from a human donor who had recovered from COVID-19. The genes are TRBV7-9 and TRBJ2-5; 10 nucleotides line up with TRBD2. Here the CDR3 reads CASSFPGLAETQYF. The CDR3 bases are TGTGCCAGCAGCTTCCCGGGACTAGCGGAGACCCAGTACTTC.